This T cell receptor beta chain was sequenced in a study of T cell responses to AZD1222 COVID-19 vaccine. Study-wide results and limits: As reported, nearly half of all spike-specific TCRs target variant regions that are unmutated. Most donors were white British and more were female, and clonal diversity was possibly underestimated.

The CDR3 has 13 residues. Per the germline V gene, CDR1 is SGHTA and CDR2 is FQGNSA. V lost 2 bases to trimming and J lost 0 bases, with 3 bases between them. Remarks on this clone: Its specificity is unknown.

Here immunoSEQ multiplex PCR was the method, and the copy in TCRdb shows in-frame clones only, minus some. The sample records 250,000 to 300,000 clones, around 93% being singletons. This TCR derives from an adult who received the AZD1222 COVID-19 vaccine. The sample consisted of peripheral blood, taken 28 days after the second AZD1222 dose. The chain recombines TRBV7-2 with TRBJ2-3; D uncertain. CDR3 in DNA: TGTGCCAGCAGCTTATACAGCACAGATACGCAGTATTTT. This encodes CASSLYSTDTQYF.